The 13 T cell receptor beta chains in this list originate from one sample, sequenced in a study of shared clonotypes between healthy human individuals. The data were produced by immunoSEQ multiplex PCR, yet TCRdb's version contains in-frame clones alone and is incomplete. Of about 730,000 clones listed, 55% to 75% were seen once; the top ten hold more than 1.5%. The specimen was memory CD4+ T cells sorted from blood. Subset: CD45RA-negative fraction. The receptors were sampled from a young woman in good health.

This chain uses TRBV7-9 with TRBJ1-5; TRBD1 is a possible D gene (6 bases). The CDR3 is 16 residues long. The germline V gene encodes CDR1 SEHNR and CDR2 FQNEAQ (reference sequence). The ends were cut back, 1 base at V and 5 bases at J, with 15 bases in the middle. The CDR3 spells CASSLEAGDPDQPQHF. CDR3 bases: TGTGCCAGCAGCTTAGAGGCAGGGGATCCTGATCAGCCCCAGCATTTT.

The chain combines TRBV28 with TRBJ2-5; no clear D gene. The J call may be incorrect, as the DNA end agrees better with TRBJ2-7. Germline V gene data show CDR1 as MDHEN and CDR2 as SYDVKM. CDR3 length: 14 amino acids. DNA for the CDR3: TGTGCCAGCAGTTTGGCCGAACTAATATCCGAGCAGTACTTC. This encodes CASSLAELISEQYF.

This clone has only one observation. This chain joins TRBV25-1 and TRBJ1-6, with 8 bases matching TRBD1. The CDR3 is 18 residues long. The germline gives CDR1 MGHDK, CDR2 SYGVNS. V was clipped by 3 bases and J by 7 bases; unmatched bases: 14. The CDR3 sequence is CASSDPPGRGRLNSPLHF. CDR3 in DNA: TGTGCCAGCAGTGATCCACCCGGCAGGGGGCGCCTAAATTCACCCCTCCACTTT. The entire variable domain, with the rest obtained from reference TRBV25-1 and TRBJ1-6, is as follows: EADIYQTPRYLVIGTGKKITLECSQTMGHDKMYWYQQDPGMELHLIHYSYGVNSTEKGDLSSESTVSRIRTEHFPLTLESARPSHTSQYLCASSDPPGRGRLNSPLHFGNGTRLTVT.

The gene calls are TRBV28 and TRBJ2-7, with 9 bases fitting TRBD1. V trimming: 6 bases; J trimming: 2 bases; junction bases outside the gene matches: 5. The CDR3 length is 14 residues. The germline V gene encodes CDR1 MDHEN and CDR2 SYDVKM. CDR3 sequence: CASRSGTGTYEQYF. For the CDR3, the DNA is TGTGCCAGCAGATCCGGGACAGGGACCTACGAGCAGTACTTC.

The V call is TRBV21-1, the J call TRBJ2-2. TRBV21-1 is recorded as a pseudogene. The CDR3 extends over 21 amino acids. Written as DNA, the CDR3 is TGTGCCAGCAGCAAAGCGCGCCCCCACACCATGGGTTCTCGCATCACCGGGGAGCTGTTTTTT. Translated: CASSKARPHTMGSRITGELFF.

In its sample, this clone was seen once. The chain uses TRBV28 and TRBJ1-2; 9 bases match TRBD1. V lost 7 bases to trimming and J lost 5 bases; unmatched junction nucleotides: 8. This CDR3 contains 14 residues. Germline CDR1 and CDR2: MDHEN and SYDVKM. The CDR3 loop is CASTGTGSGYGYTF. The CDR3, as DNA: TGTGCCAGCACCGGGACAGGGTCCGGATATGGCTACACCTTC.

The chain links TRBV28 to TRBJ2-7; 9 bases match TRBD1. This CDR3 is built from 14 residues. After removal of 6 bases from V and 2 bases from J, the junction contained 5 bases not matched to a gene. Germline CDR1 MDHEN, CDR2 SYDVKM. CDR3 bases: TGTGCCAGCAGAACAGGGGGCATACCCTACGAGCAGTACTTC. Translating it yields CASRTGGIPYEQYF. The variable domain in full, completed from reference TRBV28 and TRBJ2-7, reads DVKVTQSSRYLVKRTGEKVFLECVQDMDHENMFWYRQDPGLGLRLIYFSYDVKMKEKGDIPEGYSVSREKKERFSLILESASTNQTSMYLCASRTGGIPYEQYFGPGTRLTVT.

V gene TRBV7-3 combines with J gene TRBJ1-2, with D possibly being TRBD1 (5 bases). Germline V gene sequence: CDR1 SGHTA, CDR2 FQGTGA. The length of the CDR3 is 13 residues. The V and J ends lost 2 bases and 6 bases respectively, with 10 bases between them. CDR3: CASSLGGQNGYTF. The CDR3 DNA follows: TGTGCCAGCAGCTTAGGTGGACAAAATGGCTACACCTTC.

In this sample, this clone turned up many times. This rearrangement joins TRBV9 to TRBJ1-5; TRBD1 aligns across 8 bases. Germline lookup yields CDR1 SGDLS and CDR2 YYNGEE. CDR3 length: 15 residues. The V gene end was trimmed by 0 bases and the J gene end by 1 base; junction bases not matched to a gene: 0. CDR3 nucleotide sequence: TGTGCCAGCAGCGTAGACAGGGGGAGCAATCAGCCCCAGCATTTT. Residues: CASSVDRGSNQPQHF.

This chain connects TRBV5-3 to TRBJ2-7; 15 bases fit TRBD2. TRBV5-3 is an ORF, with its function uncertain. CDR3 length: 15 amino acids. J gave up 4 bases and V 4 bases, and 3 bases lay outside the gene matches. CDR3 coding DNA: TGTGCCAGAAGCACAGGGACTAGCGGGAGGTACGAGCAGTACTTC. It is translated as CARSTGTSGRYEQYF.

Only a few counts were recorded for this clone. The CDR3 loop is CASSPPGLAAGELFF. The CDR3 DNA reads as TGTGCCAGCAGCCCCCCGGGACTAGCGGCCGGGGAGCTGTTTTTT. The chain has TRBV7-9 and TRBJ2-2, with TRBD2 matching 11 bases. Trimming at V came to 5 bases and at J to 6 bases, leaving 5 bases not matched to a gene. Germline CDR1 reads SEHNR; CDR2 reads FQNEAQ (reference sequence). CDR3 size: 15 residues.

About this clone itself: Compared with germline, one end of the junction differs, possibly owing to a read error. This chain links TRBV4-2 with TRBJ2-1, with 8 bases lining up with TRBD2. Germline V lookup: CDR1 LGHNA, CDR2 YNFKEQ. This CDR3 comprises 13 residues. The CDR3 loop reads CASSQGLSGIRLF. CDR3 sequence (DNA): TGTGCCAGCAGCCAGGGCCTTAGCGGGATCCGTCTCTTC.

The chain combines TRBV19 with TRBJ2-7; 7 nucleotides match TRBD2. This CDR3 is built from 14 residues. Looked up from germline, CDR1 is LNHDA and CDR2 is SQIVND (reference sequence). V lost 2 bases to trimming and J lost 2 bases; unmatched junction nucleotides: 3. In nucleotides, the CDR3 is TGTGCCAGTAGTATAAAGCGGGGAGCCTACGAGCAGTACTTC. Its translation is CASSIKRGAYEQYF.